This T cell receptor beta chain was recovered during a study of T cell responses to AZD1222 COVID-19 vaccine. About this clone itself: One junction end does not reproduce the germline sequence, and a read error may be involved. The sample holds other DNA sequences that translate to the same CDR3.

Data came from immunoSEQ multiplex PCR; TCRdb stores just in-frame clones and leaves some out. The repertoire holds approximately 100,000 clones, with 80% to 90% as singletons. Germline V CDR1 and CDR2: SGHTA, FQGNSA. The CDR3 loop spans 15 amino acids. This chain joins TRBV7-2 and TRBJ2-3, with 12 nucleotides matching TRBD2. This material consisted of peripheral blood, taken 28 days after the second AZD1222 dose. The receptor was isolated from an adult who received the AZD1222 COVID-19 vaccine. CDR3 residues: CASSLAGGPVDTQYF. For the CDR3, the DNA is TGTGCCAGCAGCCTAGCGGGAGGGCCAGTGGATACGCAGTATTTT. The full variable domain, with the rest looked up from reference TRBV7-2 and TRBJ2-3, is GAGVSQSPSNKVTEKGKDVELRCDPISGHTALYWYRQSLGQGLEFLIYFQGNSAPDKSGLPSDRFSAERTGGSVSTLTIQRTQQEDSAVYLCASSLAGGPVDTQYFGPGTRLTVL.